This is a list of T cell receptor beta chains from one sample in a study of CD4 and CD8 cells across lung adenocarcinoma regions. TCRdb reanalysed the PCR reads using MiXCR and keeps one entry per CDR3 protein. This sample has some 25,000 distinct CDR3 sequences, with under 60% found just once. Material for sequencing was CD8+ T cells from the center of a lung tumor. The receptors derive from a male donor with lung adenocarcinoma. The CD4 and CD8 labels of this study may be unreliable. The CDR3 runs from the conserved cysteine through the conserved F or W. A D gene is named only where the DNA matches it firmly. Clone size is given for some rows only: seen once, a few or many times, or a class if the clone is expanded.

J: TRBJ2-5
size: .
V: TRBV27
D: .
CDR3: CAGGLGHRDQDTQYF
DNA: TGTGCCGGGGGGCTCGGGCACCGTGACCAAGACACTCAGTACTTC

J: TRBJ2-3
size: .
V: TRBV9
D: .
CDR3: CASSVSWVSTDTQYF
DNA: TGTGCCAGCAGCGTATCTTGGGTTAGCACAGATACGCAGTATTTT

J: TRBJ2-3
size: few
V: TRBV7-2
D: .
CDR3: CASSLGLLTDTQYF
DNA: TGTGCCAGCAGCTTAGGGCTGCTCACAGATACGCAGTATTTT

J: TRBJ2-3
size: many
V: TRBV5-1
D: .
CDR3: CASSLGQLGTDTQYF
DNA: TGCGCCAGCAGCTTAGGGCAGTTGGGCACAGATACGCAGTATTTT

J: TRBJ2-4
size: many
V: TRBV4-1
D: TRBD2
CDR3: CASSPLGGSGNIQYF
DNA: TGCGCCAGCAGCCCCTTGGGCGGGAGTGGGAACATTCAGTACTTC

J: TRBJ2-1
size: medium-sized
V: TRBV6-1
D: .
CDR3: CASSPQIGYNEQFF
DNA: TGTGCCAGCAGCCCTCAGATCGGATACAATGAGCAGTTCTTC

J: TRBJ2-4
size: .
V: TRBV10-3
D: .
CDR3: CGRATGRRAKNTQYF
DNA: TGTGGCCGCGCCACGGGGCGGCGAGCCAAAAATACGCAGTATTTC

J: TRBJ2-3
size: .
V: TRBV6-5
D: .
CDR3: CASGHQETQYF
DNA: TGTGCCAGCGGTCACCAAGAGACGCAGTATTTT

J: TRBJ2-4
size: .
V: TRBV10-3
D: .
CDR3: CRVRGVGAKDTQYF
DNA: TGTCGCGTCAGGGGAGTGGGAGCCAAAGACACTCAGTACTTC

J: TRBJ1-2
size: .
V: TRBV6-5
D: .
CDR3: CASSLKGRYGYTF
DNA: TGTGCCAGCAGTTTAAAGGGAAGGTATGGCTACACCTTC

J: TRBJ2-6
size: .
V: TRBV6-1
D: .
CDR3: CASSDRGSGANVLTF
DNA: TGTGCCAGCAGTGATAGGGGCTCTGGGGCCAACGTCCTGACTTTC

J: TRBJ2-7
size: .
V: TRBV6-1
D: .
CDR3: CASSGRAGVDEQYF
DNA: TGTGCCAGCAGTGGTAGGGCAGGGGTGGACGAGCAGTACTTC

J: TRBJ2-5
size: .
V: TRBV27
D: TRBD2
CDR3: CASSKRGGRAQETQYF
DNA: TGTGCCAGCAGTAAACGCGGGGGACGAGCCCAAGAGACCCAGTACTTC

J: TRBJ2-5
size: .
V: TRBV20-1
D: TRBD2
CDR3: CSALLAGAETQYF
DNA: TGCAGTGCCCTACTAGCGGGAGCAGAGACCCAGTACTTC

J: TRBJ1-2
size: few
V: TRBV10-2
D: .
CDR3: CAGKDRDGYTF
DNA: TGCGCCGGAAAGGACAGAGACGGCTACACCTTC

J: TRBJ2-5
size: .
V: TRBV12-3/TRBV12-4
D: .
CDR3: CARGSGDTRKDIQYF
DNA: TGTGCCAGGGGCAGTGGGGACACACGAAAAGACATCCAGTACTTC

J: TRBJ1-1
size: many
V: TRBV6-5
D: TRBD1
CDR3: CASSYGTVNQQKAFF
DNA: TGTGCCAGCAGTTACGGGACAGTAAACCAACAAAAGGCTTTCTTT

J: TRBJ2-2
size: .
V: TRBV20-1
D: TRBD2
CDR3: CSAGRVGELFF
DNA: TGCAGTGCCGGGAGGGTTGGGGAGCTGTTTTTT

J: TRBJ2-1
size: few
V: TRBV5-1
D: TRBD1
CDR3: CASSGATQGAGYNEQFF
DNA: TGCGCCAGCAGCGGTGCGACACAGGGGGCGGGCTACAATGAGCAGTTCTTC

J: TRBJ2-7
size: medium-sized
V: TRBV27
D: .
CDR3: CASSLSDGYEQYF
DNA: TGTGCCAGCAGTTTATCGGACGGCTACGAGCAGTACTTC

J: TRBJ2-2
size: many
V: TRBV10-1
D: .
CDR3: CASSDGLGGTGELFF
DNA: TGCGCCAGCAGTGACGGGCTAGGTGGCACCGGGGAGCTGTTTTTT

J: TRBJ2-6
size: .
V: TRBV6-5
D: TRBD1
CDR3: CASSYSSGGNGANVLTF
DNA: TGTGCCAGCAGTTACTCCTCAGGGGGCAATGGGGCCAACGTCCTGACTTTC

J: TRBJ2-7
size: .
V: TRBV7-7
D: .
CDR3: CASSLSVSYEQYF
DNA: TGTGCTAGCAGCTTATCGGTCTCCTACGAGCAGTACTTC

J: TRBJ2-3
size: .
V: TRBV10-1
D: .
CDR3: CASSGGPGRGHPDTQYF
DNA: TGCGCCAGCAGTGGGGGCCCGGGGCGCGGACACCCAGATACGCAGTATTTC

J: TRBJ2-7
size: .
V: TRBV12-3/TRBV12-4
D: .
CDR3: CASSLFAGTYEQYF
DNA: TGTGCCAGCAGTTTATTTGCAGGGACCTACGAGCAGTACTTC

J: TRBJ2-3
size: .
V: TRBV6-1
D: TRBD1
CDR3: CASRGDRGIFEQYF
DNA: TGTGCCAGCAGGGGGGACAGGGGTATATTTGAGCAGTATTTC

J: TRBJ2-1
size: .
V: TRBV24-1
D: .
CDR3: CATSDRRWGEQFF
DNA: TGTGCCACCAGTGATCGTCGTTGGGGTGAGCAGTTCTTC

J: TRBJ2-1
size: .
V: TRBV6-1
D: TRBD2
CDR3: CASSETRTSRTNTQYF
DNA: TGTGCCAGCAGTGAAACCCGGACTAGCAGGACAAATACGCAGTATTTC

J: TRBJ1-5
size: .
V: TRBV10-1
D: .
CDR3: CASSETVEIGPQHF
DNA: TGCGCCAGCAGTGAGACTGTCGAGATTGGGCCCCAGCATTTT

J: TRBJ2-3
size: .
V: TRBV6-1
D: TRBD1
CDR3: CASREVGGRHPDTQYF
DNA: TGTGCCAGCAGGGAGGTAGGGGGCCGGCACCCAGATACGCAGTATTTT

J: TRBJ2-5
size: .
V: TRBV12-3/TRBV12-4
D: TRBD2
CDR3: CGGGFGGRDTETQYF
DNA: TGTGGCGGGGGGTTCGGGGGGCGTGACACAGAGACCCAGTACTTC

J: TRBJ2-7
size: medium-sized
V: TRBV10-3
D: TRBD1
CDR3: CAISMDRANEQYF
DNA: TGTGCCATCAGTATGGACAGGGCTAACGAGCAGTACTTC

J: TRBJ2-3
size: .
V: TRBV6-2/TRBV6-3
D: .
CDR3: CASSPLGDGGTDTQYF
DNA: TGTGCCAGCAGCCCCCTGGGGGATGGGGGCACAGATACGCAGTATTTT

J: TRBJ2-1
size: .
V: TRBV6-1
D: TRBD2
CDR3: CASSVSLRGASYNEQFF
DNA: TGTGCCAGCAGTGTATCTTTGCGGGGGGCCTCCTACAATGAGCAGTTCTTC

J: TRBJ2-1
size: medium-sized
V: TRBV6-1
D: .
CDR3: CASTEGFNEQFF
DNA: TGTGCCAGCACTGAGGGATTCAATGAGCAGTTCTTC

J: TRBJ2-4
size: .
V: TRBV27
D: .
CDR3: CASSGALAKNIQYF
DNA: TGTGCCAGCAGCGGGGCATTAGCCAAAAACATTCAGTACTTC

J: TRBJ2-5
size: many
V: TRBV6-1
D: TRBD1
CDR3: CASSINRGETQYF
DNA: TGTGCCAGCAGTATTAACAGGGGCGAGACCCAGTACTTC

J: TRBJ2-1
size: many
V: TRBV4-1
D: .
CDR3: CASSQGPWNEQFF
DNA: TGCGCCAGCAGCCAAGGCCCCTGGAATGAGCAGTTCTTC

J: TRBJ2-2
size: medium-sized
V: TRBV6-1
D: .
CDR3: CASRFLVGGSGELFF
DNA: TGTGCCAGCAGATTTCTGGTGGGAGGCTCCGGGGAGCTGTTTTTT

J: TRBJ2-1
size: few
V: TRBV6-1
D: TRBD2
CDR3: CASNRAGEVSNEQFF
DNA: TGTGCCAGCAACCGAGCGGGAGAGGTGTCCAATGAGCAGTTCTTC